Shown below are 18 T cell receptor beta chains from a single sample sequenced in a study of PD-1 blockade in mismatch repair-deficient tumors. Data came from immunoSEQ multiplex PCR; TCRdb stores just in-frame clones and leaves some out. This table has about 22,000 clones, 84% appearing once. The sequencing here drew on peripheral blood, taken 2 weeks after starting pembrolizumab. The receptors here all came from an adult with mismatch repair-deficient cancer.

The rearrangement uses TRBV28 and TRBJ2-3; no clear D gene. Between the trimmed V and J ends, which lost 3 bases and 1 base, there was a span of 8 bases. Germline V gene sequence: CDR1 MDHEN, CDR2 SYDVKM. The CDR3 length is 14 residues. The CDR3 nucleotides read TGTGCCAGCAGTTTGAGGCCCCGCACAGATACGCAGTATTTT. Translation gives CASSLRPRTDTQYF. Supplemented by reference TRBV28 and TRBJ2-3, the full variable domain reads DVKVTQSSRYLVKRTGEKVFLECVQDMDHENMFWYRQDPGLGLRLIYFSYDVKMKEKGDIPEGYSVSREKKERFSLILESASTNQTSMYLCASSLRPRTDTQYFGPGTRLTVL.

The chain is built from TRBV7-2 and TRBJ2-7, with 14 bases lining up with TRBD2. In germline, CDR1 is SGHTA, CDR2 FQGNSA. V lost 6 bases and J lost 3; bases outside the gene matches: 10. The CDR3 consists of 17 residues. The CDR3 DNA reads TGTGCCAGCAGGACGGGACTAGCGGGAGCTATGGGCTACGAGCAGTACTTC. Its translation: CASRTGLAGAMGYEQYF.

This clone occurred once. The chain links TRBV6-1 to TRBJ2-6, with D possibly called TRBD1 or TRBD2 (5 bases each). Between the trimmed V and J ends, which lost 4 bases and 0 bases, there was a span of 7 bases. The CDR3 extends over 15 amino acids. Germline V CDR1 and CDR2: MNHNS, SASEGT. The CDR3 sequence: CASSGGVSGANVLTF. Here the CDR3 DNA reads TGTGCCAGCAGTGGAGGGGTCTCTGGGGCCAACGTCCTGACTTTC.

This chain links TRBV6-1 with TRBJ1-1; D is perhaps TRBD1 (5 bases). Per germline, CDR1 MNHNS and CDR2 SASEGT. Trimming pared 0 bases from V and 3 bases from J, leaving 8 bases between. This CDR3 has 14 amino acids. The CDR3 is CASSEARGDTEAFF. CDR3 sequence (DNA): TGTGCCAGCAGTGAAGCGCGGGGGGACACTGAAGCTTTCTTT.

Relative to its sample, this clone is medium-sized. The chain links TRBV30 to TRBJ2-5; 7 bases line up with TRBD2. CDR1 is GTSNPN, CDR2 SVGIG, per germline (reference sequence). The CDR3 covers 16 residues. V lost 0 bases to trimming and J lost 0 bases; unmatched junction nucleotides: 7. The CDR3 nucleotides are TGTGCCTGGAGTGTTGAGGTCGGGAGGTACCAAGAGACCCAGTACTTC. It encodes CAWSVEVGRYQETQYF. Complete variable domain (other parts from reference TRBV30 and TRBJ2-5): SQTIHQWPATLVQPVGSPLSLECTVEGTSNPNLYWYRQAAGRGLQLLFYSVGIGQISSEVPQNLSASRPQDRQFILSSKKLLLSDSGFYLCAWSVEVGRYQETQYFGPGTRLLVL.

CDR3 sequence (DNA): TGCGCCAGCAGTCAAAGAAATGTGAGGGGTCGTCGATACGAGCAGTACTTC. It specifies CASSQRNVRGRRYEQYF. The gene calls are TRBV23-1 and TRBJ2-7; D could derive from TRBD1 or TRBD2 (5 bases each). TRBV23-1 qualifies as an ORF whose function is uncertain. Trimming left V 2 bases short and J 4 bases short, with 21 bases between. There are 17 residues in the CDR3.

This chain links TRBV11-2 with TRBJ2-2; possible D gene TRBD2, 6 bases. Trimming took off 2 bases at V and 3 bases at J, with 22 bases between the two ends. This CDR3 spans 19 amino acids. Germline V lookup: CDR1 SGHAT, CDR2 FQNNGV. CDR3 residues: CASSLITGRTWGDTGELFF. The CDR3 DNA reads as TGTGCCAGCAGCTTAATCACCGGACGGACGTGGGGGGACACCGGGGAGCTGTTTTTT.

This clone showed up just once. The chain recombines TRBV21-1 with TRBJ2-3; the DNA was not used to check the table's D call, TRBD2. TRBV21-1 is classified as a pseudogene. The CDR3 sequence is 15 residues long. CDR3 residues: CASSKRAGAVDTQYF. CDR3 DNA: TGTGCCAGCAGCAAAAGAGCGGGAGCGGTAGATACGCAGTATTTT.

The genes are TRBV4-2 and TRBJ1-2, with TRBD1 matching 7 bases. J gave up 3 bases and V 1 base, and 5 bases lay outside the gene matches. The CDR3 has 15 residues. Germline V gene lookup returns CDR1 LGHNA and CDR2 YNFKEQ. CDR3 loop: CASSQGTGPDYGYTF. The CDR3 nucleotides read TGTGCCAGCAGCCAAGGGACAGGCCCAGACTATGGCTACACCTTC.

V gene TRBV13 combines with J gene TRBJ2-1; 11 bases are a match to TRBD2. This CDR3 has 15 residues. Unmatched junction bases numbered 6, after V lost 4 bases and J lost 7 bases. CDR1 and CDR2 (germline): PRHDT, FYEKMQ (reference sequence). The CDR3 nucleotides read TGTGCCAGCAGCTCACTAGCGGGGGTAGAAAATGAGCAGTTCTTC. Its protein is CASSSLAGVENEQFF.

This chain connects TRBV27 to TRBJ2-1; D might be TRBD2 (5 bases). CDR1 and CDR2 (germline): MNHEY, SMNVEV (reference sequence). Deletions cut 5 bases from V and 3 bases from J, with 17 bases between. The CDR3 runs 16 residues. Written as DNA, the CDR3 is TGTGCCAGCAGTAGGGAACGGGTCCGGGGCTACAATGAGCAGTTCTTC. Translation: CASSRERVRGYNEQFF.

J is TRBJ2-7 and V is TRBV4-1; 11 nucleotides agree with TRBD2. Trimming cost V 3 bases and J 1 base; bases outside gene matches: 5. The CDR3 runs to 16 residues. Germline V gene sequence: CDR1 MGHRA, CDR2 YSYEKL. CDR3 sequence: CASSHILAGASYEQYF. The CDR3 bases are TGCGCCAGCAGCCACATACTAGCGGGAGCGTCCTACGAGCAGTACTTC.

The chain couples TRBV4-3 to TRBJ2-1; the match to TRBD2 covers 9 bases. Germline CDR1 is LGHNA and CDR2 is YSLEER. The length of the CDR3 is 18 residues. V lost 0 bases, J lost 4 bases, and 10 bases stayed unmatched. CDR3: CASSQDLPASGTYNEQFF. For the CDR3, the DNA is TGCGCCAGCAGCCAAGATCTTCCCGCTAGCGGGACTTACAATGAGCAGTTCTTC.

The CDR3 coding sequence is TGTGCCAGCAGCACAGCCTACGAGCAGTACTTC. Amino acid sequence: CASSTAYEQYF. V and J are TRBV11-1 and TRBJ2-7; D is unresolved. Per the germline V gene, CDR1 is SGHAT and CDR2 is FQDESV (reference sequence). This CDR3 comprises 11 residues. Trimming left V 5 bases short and J 2 bases short, with 4 bases between.

The chain recombines TRBV15 with TRBJ2-3; TRBD2 might be the D (6 bases). The germline V and J ends were trimmed by 3 bases and 3 bases, with 13 bases remaining between them. The germline V gene encodes CDR1 LNHNV and CDR2 YYDKDF (reference sequence). This CDR3 has 15 residues. The DNA of the CDR3 is TGTGCCACCAGCAGGACCCGGGGGATTACAGATACGCAGTATTTT. Translation gives CATSRTRGITDTQYF.

V gene TRBV7-9 combines with J gene TRBJ2-1; 13 nucleotides agree with TRBD2. The V gene end was trimmed by 4 bases and the J gene end by 12 bases; junction bases not matched to a gene: 3. CDR1 and CDR2 (germline): SEHNR, FQNEAQ (reference sequence). This CDR3 has 13 residues. The CDR3 DNA follows: TGTGCCAGCAGCTCACTAGCGGGAGGGAGGCAGTTCTTC. Translation: CASSSLAGGRQFF.

In its sample, this clone was seen a few times. This chain joins TRBV30 and TRBJ2-2; TRBD1 aligns across 7 bases. CDR1 GTSNPN and CDR2 SVGIG come from the germline V gene (reference sequence). V shed 2 bases, J shed 7 bases, and the junction held 7 bases outside the gene matches. The CDR3 is made up of 14 amino acids. The CDR3: CAWSKGTEVGELFF. The DNA for the CDR3 is TGTGCCTGGAGTAAGGGGACAGAGGTCGGGGAGCTGTTTTTT.

V usage is TRBV7-6 and J usage is TRBJ2-1, with 9 bases matching TRBD1. V lost 5 bases, J lost 7 bases, and 9 bases stayed unmatched. This CDR3 has 15 residues. The germline V gene encodes CDR1 SGHVS and CDR2 FNYEAQ. CDR3 nucleotide sequence: TGTGCCAGCAGCAACTACAGGGGGCGGGGTAATGAGCAGTTCTTC. The encoded protein is CASSNYRGRGNEQFF.